This TCR beta chain derives from a study of T cells in Graves' hyperthyroidism and ophthalmopathy. Findings and limits, study-wide: The majority of expanded thyroid clonotypes above 0.001 also appeared in blood.

It was 10 ml of fresh peripheral blood that supplied the PBMCs. Concerning this clonotype: Its target is not known.

CDR3 length equals 13 residues. Per the germline V gene, CDR1 is SGDLS and CDR2 is YYNGEE. Trimming took 4 bases from V and 7 from J, leaving 14 bases between them. Amplified regions were TCR beta CDR3 sequences from RNA transcripts. The HTBI primer set was used in a first-round RT-PCR of the TCR CDR3. TCRdb independently ran MiXCR on the multiplex PCR reads; one entry per CDR3 protein. The profile shows roughly 500,000 distinct CDR3 sequences, roughly 23% of them singletons. V gene TRBV9 combines with J gene TRBJ1-1; TRBD1 is a possible D gene (5 bases). This TCR was sampled from a woman between 70 and 85 years old with Graves' ophthalmopathy. Sequenced sample: blood. CDR3 loop: CASSLTDSLEAFF. CDR3 sequence (DNA): TGTGCCAGCAGCCTGACAGATTCCCTTGAAGCTTTCTTT.